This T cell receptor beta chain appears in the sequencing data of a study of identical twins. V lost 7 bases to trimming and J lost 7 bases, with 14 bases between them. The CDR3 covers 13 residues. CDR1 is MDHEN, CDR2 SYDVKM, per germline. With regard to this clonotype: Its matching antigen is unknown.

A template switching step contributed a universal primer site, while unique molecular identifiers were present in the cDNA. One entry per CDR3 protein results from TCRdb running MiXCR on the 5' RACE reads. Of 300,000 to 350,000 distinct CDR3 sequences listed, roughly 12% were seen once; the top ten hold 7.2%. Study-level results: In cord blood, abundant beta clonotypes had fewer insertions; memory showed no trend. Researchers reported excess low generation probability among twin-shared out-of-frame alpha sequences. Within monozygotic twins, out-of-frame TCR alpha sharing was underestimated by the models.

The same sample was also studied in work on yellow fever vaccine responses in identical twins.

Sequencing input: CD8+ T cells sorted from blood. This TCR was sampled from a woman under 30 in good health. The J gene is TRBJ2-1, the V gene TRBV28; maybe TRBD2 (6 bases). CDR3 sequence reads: CASTGPGRNEQFF. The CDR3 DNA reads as TGTGCCAGCACTGGACCGGGGAGGAATGAGCAGTTCTTC.